The 8 T cell receptor beta chains presented below share a single source sample, sequenced in a study of CD8 T cells in Susac syndrome. Random-hexamer reverse transcription was applied to about 0.5 to 1 ug RNA. Using its own MiXCR run on the immunoSEQ multiplex PCR reads, TCRdb lists one record per CDR3 protein. The data show about 210,000 distinct CDR3 sequences, with 95% seen just once and 0.075% to 0.095% held by the top ten. The sequenced material came from CD4+ T cells from PBMCs. Receptors were obtained from a human donor with multiple sclerosis.

V usage is TRBV27 and J usage is TRBJ2-3, with D uncertain. V gave up 3 bases and J gave up 5 bases, with 3 bases separating them. CDR1 and CDR2 (germline): MNHEY, SMNVEV (reference sequence). CDR3 length: 11 residues. This chain's CDR3 is CASSFQDTQYF. The CDR3 region has the DNA TGTGCCAGCAGTTTTCAAGATACGCAGTATTTT.

V is TRBV6-6 and J is TRBJ1-4; unclear D gene. This CDR3 contains 14 residues. V dropped 6 bases and J dropped 0 bases, with 8 bases sitting between them. Germline V gene data show CDR1 as MNHNY and CDR2 as SVGAGI (reference sequence). CDR3 loop: CASSRSSTNEKLFF. The CDR3 DNA sequence: TGTGCCAGCAGCCGCAGCTCAACTAATGAAAAACTGTTTTTT.

The rearrangement joins TRBV4-2 to TRBJ2-7, with D perhaps TRBD1 (5 bases). Germline-derived CDR1 and CDR2 are LGHNA and YNFKEQ. This CDR3 has 14 residues. The V and J ends lost 6 bases and 4 bases respectively, with 16 bases between them. This CDR3 reads CASSSLAGIYEQYF. The CDR3 DNA sequence: TGTGCCAGCAGTTCTTTGGCAGGGATATACGAGCAGTACTTC.

The chain employs TRBV5-1 and TRBJ2-3; tentative D call: TRBD2 (6 bases). Germline values: CDR1 SGHRS, CDR2 YFSETQ. V shed 4 bases and J shed 2 bases, with 17 bases lying between them. This CDR3 is 16 amino acids long. As DNA, the CDR3 is TGCGCCAGCAGCAGGGAAGGAGTGGGACTCACAGATACGCAGTATTTT. Encoded protein: CASSREGVGLTDTQYF.

The V and J genes are TRBV29-1 and TRBJ1-5, with D possibly matching TRBD1 (5 bases). V dropped 2 bases and J dropped 11 bases, with 13 bases sitting between them. The germline V gene encodes CDR1 SQVTM and CDR2 ANQGSEA. The CDR3 is made up of 12 amino acids. The CDR3 DNA reads as TGCAGCGTTGAACAGGGCAGTGGAGCCCAGCATTTT. Its translation: CSVEQGSGAQHF.

This chain joins TRBV5-1 and TRBJ2-7; 13 bases align to TRBD2. Looked up from germline, CDR1 is SGHRS and CDR2 is YFSETQ. The CDR3 is 16 amino acids. The trim removed 2 bases at V and 7 bases at J, leaving 9 bases unmatched. The CDR3 DNA follows: TGCGCCAGCAGCTTACTAGCGGGAGGGGCTGTCGGAGAGCAGTACTTC. As protein: CASSLLAGGAVGEQYF.

The J gene is TRBJ2-1, the V gene TRBV12-3 or TRBV12-4; D is ambiguous. V was pared by 3 bases and J by 9 bases, with 6 bases between. This CDR3 has 11 amino acids. In nucleotides, the CDR3 is TGTGCCAGCAGTTTTATGGGTGAGCAGTTCTTC. Its protein is CASSFMGEQFF.

The chain recombines TRBV20-1 with TRBJ1-1, with TRBD1 matching over 8 bases. The germline gives CDR1 DFQATT, CDR2 SNEGSKA (reference sequence). There are 13 residues in the CDR3. The V gene end was trimmed by 5 bases and the J gene end by 0 bases; junction bases not matched to a gene: 2. In DNA, the CDR3 is TGCAGTGCTGAGGACAGGGTGAACACTGAAGCTTTCTTT. This codes for CSAEDRVNTEAFF.